This T cell receptor beta chain was retrieved from a study of blood T cell repertoires in COVID-19. Per the authors' pipeline: Estimation of nucleated cell counts was performed using reference gene primer amplification. Sequencing used immunoSEQ multiplex PCR; TCRdb keeps in-frame clones, though not all of them. The V and J calls and the clone size are those of that table, but D and trimming were determined from the DNA. The data contain nearly 200,000 clones, roughly 90% of them singletons. Germline CDR1 and CDR2: SQVTM and ANQGSEA. The CDR3 has 10 residues. Trimming took off 3 bases at V and 7 bases at J, with 7 bases between the two ends.

The sequencing input was peripheral blood. This receptor was taken from an older woman with acute or convalescent COVID-19. The chain has TRBV29-1 and TRBJ2-7, with D perhaps matching TRBD2 (6 bases). The chain's CDR3 is CSVEEGEQYF. The CDR3 nucleotides read TGCAGCGTTGAGGAGGGGGAGCAGTACTTC.